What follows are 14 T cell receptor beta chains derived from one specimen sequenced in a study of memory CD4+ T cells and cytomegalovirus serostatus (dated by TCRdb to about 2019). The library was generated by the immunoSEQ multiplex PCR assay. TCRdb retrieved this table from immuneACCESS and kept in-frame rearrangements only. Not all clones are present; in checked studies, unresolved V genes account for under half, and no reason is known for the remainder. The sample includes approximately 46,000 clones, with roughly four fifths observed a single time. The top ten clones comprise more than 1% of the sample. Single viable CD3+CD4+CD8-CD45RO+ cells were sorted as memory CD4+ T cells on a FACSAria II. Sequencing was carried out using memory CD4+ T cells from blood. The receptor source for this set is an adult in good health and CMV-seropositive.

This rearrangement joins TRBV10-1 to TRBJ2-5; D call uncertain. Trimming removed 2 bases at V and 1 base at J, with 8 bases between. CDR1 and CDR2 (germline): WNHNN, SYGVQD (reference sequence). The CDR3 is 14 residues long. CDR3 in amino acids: CASSEGGFQETQYF. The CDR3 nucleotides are TGCGCCAGCAGTGAGGGCGGATTCCAAGAGACCCAGTACTTC.

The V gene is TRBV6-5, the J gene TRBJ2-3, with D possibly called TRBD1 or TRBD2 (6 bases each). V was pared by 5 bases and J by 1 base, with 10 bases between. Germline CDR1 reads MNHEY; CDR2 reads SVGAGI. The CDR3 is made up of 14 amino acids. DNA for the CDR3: TGTGCCAGCAGTAGGGGGGTCCGCACAGATACGCAGTATTTT. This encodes CASSRGVRTDTQYF.

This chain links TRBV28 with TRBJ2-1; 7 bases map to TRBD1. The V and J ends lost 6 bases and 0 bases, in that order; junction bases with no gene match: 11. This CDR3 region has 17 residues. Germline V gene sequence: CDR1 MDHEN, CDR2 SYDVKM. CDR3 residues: CASSPNDRDSSYNEQFF. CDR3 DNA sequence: TGTGCCAGCAGCCCCAATGACCGGGACAGCTCCTACAATGAGCAGTTCTTC.

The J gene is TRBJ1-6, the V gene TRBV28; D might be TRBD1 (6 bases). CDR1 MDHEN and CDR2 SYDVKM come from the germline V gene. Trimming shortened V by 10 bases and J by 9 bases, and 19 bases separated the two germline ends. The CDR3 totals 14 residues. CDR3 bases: TGTGCCACTTTGGCGGCCGGGGGCGGTTCACCCCTCCACTTT. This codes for CATLAAGGGSPLHF.

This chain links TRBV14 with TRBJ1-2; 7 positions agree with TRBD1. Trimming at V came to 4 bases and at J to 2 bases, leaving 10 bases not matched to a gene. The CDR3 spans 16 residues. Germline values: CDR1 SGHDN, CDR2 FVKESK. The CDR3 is CASSRTGTEGNYGYTF. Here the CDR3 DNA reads TGTGCCAGCAGCCGGACCGGGACAGAGGGGAACTATGGCTACACCTTC.

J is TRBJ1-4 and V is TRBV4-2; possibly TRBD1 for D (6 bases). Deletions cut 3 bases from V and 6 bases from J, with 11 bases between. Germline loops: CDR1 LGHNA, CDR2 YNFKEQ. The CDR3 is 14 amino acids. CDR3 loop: CASSHDRSYEKLFF. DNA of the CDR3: TGTGCCAGCAGCCACGACAGGAGTTATGAAAAACTGTTTTTT.

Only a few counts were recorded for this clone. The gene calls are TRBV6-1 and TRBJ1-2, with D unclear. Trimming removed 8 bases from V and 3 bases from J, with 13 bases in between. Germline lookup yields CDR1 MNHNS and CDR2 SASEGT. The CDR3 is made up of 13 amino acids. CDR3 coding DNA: TGTGCCAGCTCCCGCGGGTCGGACTATGGCTACACCTTC. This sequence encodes CASSRGSDYGYTF.

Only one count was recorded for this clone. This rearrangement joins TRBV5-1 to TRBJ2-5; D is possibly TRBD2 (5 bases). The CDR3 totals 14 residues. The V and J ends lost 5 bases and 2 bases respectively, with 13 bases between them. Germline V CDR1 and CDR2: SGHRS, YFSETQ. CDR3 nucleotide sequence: TGCGCCAGCAGTTCTGAGGGCCGACAAGAGACCCAGTACTTC. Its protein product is CASSSEGRQETQYF. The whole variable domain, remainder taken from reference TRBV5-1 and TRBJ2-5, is KAGVTQTPRYLIKTRGQQVTLSCSPISGHRSVSWYQQTPGQGLQFLFEYFSETQRNKGNFPGRFSGRQFSNSRSEMNVSTLELGDSALYLCASSSEGRQETQYFGPGTRLLVL.

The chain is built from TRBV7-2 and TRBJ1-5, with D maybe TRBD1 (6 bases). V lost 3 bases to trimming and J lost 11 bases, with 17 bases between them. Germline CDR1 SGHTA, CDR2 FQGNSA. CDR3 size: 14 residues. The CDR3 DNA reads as TGTGCCAGCAGCTTCACAGGACAGCCTGAAGCCCAGCATTTT. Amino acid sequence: CASSFTGQPEAQHF.

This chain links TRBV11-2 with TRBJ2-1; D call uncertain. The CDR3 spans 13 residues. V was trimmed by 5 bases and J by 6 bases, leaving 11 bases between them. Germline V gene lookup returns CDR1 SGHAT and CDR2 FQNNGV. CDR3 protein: CASSGMGINEQFF. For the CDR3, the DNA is TGTGCCAGCAGCGGAATGGGAATCAATGAGCAGTTCTTC.

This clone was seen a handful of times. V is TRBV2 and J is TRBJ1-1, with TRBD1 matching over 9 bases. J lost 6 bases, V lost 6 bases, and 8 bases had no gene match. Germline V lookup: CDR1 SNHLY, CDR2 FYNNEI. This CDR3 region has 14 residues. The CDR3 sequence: CASRTRDRVSEAFF. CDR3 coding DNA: TGTGCCAGCAGAACCCGGGACAGGGTCTCTGAAGCTTTCTTT.

CDR3 sequence reads: CSVDSRRGHEQYF. In DNA form, the CDR3 reads TGCAGCGTTGATAGTCGGAGGGGCCACGAGCAGTACTTC. This chain uses TRBV29-1 with TRBJ2-7; tentative D call: TRBD2 (6 bases). CDR3 size: 13 residues. Germline CDR1 is SQVTM and CDR2 is ANQGSEA. V gave up 3 bases and J gave up 5 bases, with 14 bases separating them.

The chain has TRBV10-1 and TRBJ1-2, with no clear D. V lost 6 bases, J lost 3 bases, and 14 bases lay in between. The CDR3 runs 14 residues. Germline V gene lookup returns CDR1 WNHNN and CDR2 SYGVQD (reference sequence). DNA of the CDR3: TGCGCCAGCAGGGAGATTTTTAAACACTATGGCTACACCTTC. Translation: CASREIFKHYGYTF.

The CDR3 coding sequence is TGTGCCAGCAGCTGGGGGGCGGACGATTACGAGCAGTACTTC. The encoded protein is CASSWGADDYEQYF. The rearrangement joins TRBV5-8 to TRBJ2-7, with D tentatively TRBD1 or TRBD2 (6 bases each). CDR1 SGHTS and CDR2 YDEGEE come from the germline V gene. Trimming cost V 3 bases and J 4 bases, with 14 bases left between them. The CDR3 totals 14 residues.